Sequencing of this TCR beta chain was carried out in a study of shared clonotypes between healthy human individuals. Findings of the study overall: About 5% of naive CD4 clonotypes were shared across several donors.

Assay used: immunoSEQ multiplex PCR; TCRdb lists only in-frame clones, some missing. The repertoire holds about 2.2 million clones, with 93% as singletons. Germline V CDR1 and CDR2: MDHEN, SYDVKM. This CDR3 comprises 18 residues. Trimming removed 2 bases from V and 5 bases from J, with 22 bases in between. Turning to this clone: Its cognate antigen is unknown.

Terminally differentiated effector memory CD45RA+ cells were excluded from the naive CD8 cells, which were CD45RO-negative and positively selected for CCR7. The TCR sequence derives from a man aged 18 to 30 in good health. Some clones in this sample may be carry-over from other donors' samples. The rearrangement joins TRBV28 to TRBJ1-5, with D possibly TRBD1 on 6 matching bases. The sample taken for sequencing was naive CD8+ T cells from PBMCs. The CDR3 DNA reads TGTGCCAGCAGTTTACCCCCGGCTGGCCGGGGGCCGTATCAGCCCCAGCATTTT. Translation gives CASSLPPAGRGPYQPQHF. Based on the CDR3 plus reference TRBV28 and TRBJ1-5, the full variable domain is DVKVTQSSRYLVKRTGEKVFLECVQDMDHENMFWYRQDPGLGLRLIYFSYDVKMKEKGDIPEGYSVSREKKERFSLILESASTNQTSMYLCASSLPPAGRGPYQPQHFGDGTRLSIL.